The TCR beta chain described here comes from a study of tumor-infiltrating lymphocytes in oesophageal squamous cell carcinoma. Each CDR3 protein is one row after TCRdb ran MiXCR on the PCR reads. Found here are approximately 10,000 distinct CDR3 sequences, approximately 52% of them singletons; the top ten hold 15% to 20%. CDR3 length: 13 amino acids. Germline CDR1 is LNHDA and CDR2 is SQIVND (reference sequence). The ends lost 5 bases at V and 2 bases at J; junction bases unmatched: 3. The gene calls are TRBV19 and TRBJ2-7; 7 bases align to TRBD1. The sample was esophageal tumor tissue. This receptor was obtained from a female donor with esophageal squamous cell carcinoma. The CDR3, as DNA: TGTGCCAGTAGTCACAGGGGCCCCTACGAGCAGTACTTC. Protein product: CASSHRGPYEQYF.